Listed here are 15 T cell receptor beta chains from one sample, sequenced in a study of T cells after yellow fever vaccination. A single record per CDR3 protein comes from TCRdb applying MiXCR to the 5' RACE reads. The sample has some 500,000 distinct CDR3 sequences, about 14% seen once; the top ten hold around an eighth. The source was PBMCs, collected on the day of the yellow fever booster vaccination. All receptors come from a man aged 25-45 years who received the YFV17D yellow fever vaccine.

This clonotype came up a few times. The chain links TRBV29-1 to TRBJ1-2; D gene unclear. The CDR3 is 13 amino acids. Trimming shortened V by 4 bases and J by 8 bases, and 17 bases separated the two germline ends. Germline V gives CDR1 SQVTM, CDR2 ANQGSEA. The CDR3 is CSVGSMDLAGYTF. DNA for the CDR3: TGCAGCGTTGGATCGATGGATCTTGCCGGCTACACCTTC.

This clonotype was counted at least ten times. The rearrangement uses TRBV15 and TRBJ2-3; TRBD2 matches at 9 bases. Germline CDR1 and CDR2: LNHNV and YYDKDF (reference sequence). The V gene end was trimmed by 0 bases and the J gene end by 3 bases; junction bases not matched to a gene: 16. The CDR3 runs 20 residues. CDR3 nucleotide sequence: TGTGCCACCAGCAGAGAATTACGAGCTAGCGGGACGGGGTCGACAGATACGCAGTATTTT. This encodes CATSRELRASGTGSTDTQYF. Full variable domain (rest looked up from reference TRBV15 and TRBJ2-3): DAMVIQNPRYQVTQFGKPVTLSCSQTLNHNVMYWYQQKSSQAPKLLFHYYDKDFNNEADTPDNFQSRRPNTSFCFLDIRSPGLGDTAMYLCATSRELRASGTGSTDTQYFGPGTRLTVL.

J is TRBJ2-1 and V is TRBV30; D is undetermined. Germline loops: CDR1 GTSNPN, CDR2 SVGIG (reference sequence). This CDR3 spans 11 amino acids. V gave up 5 bases and J gave up 7 bases, with 9 bases separating them. The CDR3 loop is CAWCLNNEQFF. The DNA for the CDR3 is TGTGCCTGGTGCCTGAATAATGAGCAGTTCTTC.

V usage is TRBV5-1 and J usage is TRBJ2-5; D call uncertain. Trimming stripped 1 base from V and 1 base from J, with 11 bases between. The CDR3 loop spans 15 amino acids. The germline CDR1 and CDR2 sequences are SGHRS and YFSETQ. The CDR3 region is CASSLRQAFQETQYF. As DNA, the CDR3 is TGCGCCAGCAGCTTGAGGCAGGCCTTCCAAGAGACCCAGTACTTC. Full variable domain (remainder filled in from reference TRBV5-1 and TRBJ2-5): KAGVTQTPRYLIKTRGQQVTLSCSPISGHRSVSWYQQTPGQGLQFLFEYFSETQRNKGNFPGRFSGRQFSNSRSEMNVSTLELGDSALYLCASSLRQAFQETQYFGPGTRLLVL.

V gene TRBV9 combines with J gene TRBJ2-5, with 10 bases matching TRBD2. Trimming at V came to 3 bases and at J to 4 bases, leaving 6 bases not matched to a gene. CDR3 length equals 15 residues. Germline CDR1 SGDLS, CDR2 YYNGEE. The CDR3 nucleotides read TGTGCCAGCAGCGGAAGCGGGAGGGCCGCAGAGACCCAGTACTTC. Translation: CASSGSGRAAETQYF.

This clonotype has more than one count but fewer than ten. The chain uses TRBV20-1 and TRBJ1-1, with D perhaps TRBD1 (5 bases). Deletions cut 0 bases from V and 9 bases from J, with 17 bases between. Germline CDR1 is DFQATT and CDR2 is SNEGSKA (reference sequence). The CDR3 extends over 14 amino acids. The CDR3 sequence is CSARDSRGKTKAFF. DNA of the CDR3: TGCAGTGCTAGAGATTCGCGGGGGAAGACTAAAGCTTTCTTT.

This clonotype occurred a few times. J is TRBJ2-3 and V is TRBV6-2 or TRBV6-3; D is ambiguous. Per the germline V gene, CDR1 is MNHEY and CDR2 is SVGEGT. The CDR3 has 15 residues. V lost 2 bases, J lost 4 bases, and 13 bases lay in between. Here the CDR3 DNA reads TGTGCCAGCAGTTACCTCTCGGGTCGGGCAGATACGCAGTATTTT. The encoded protein is CASSYLSGRADTQYF.

The gene calls are TRBV12-3 or TRBV12-4 and TRBJ1-6, with unresolved D. The CDR3 has 13 residues. Trimming stripped 7 bases from V and 5 bases from J, with 9 bases between. CDR3 protein: CASTGGNNSPLHF. CDR3 sequence (DNA): TGTGCCAGCACGGGCGGTAATAATTCACCCCTCCACTTT.

The CDR3 loop is CASTPGSRTPLHF. The CDR3 DNA follows: TGTGCCAGCACCCCAGGGAGTCGGACACCCCTCCACTTT. V gene TRBV12-3 or TRBV12-4 combines with J gene TRBJ1-6; possibly TRBD1 for D (5 bases). The length of the CDR3 is 13 residues. Trimming shortened V by 7 bases and J by 11 bases, and 15 bases separated the two germline ends.

The V call is TRBV29-1, the J call TRBJ1-3, with 8 bases lining up with TRBD1. Germline values: CDR1 SQVTM, CDR2 ANQGSEA. The CDR3 has 19 residues. Unmatched junction bases numbered 19, after V lost 6 bases and J lost 0 bases. The CDR3 loop reads CSVAVGQGKLGTSGNTIYF. The CDR3, as DNA: TGCAGCGTCGCCGTTGGACAGGGAAAGTTGGGGACCTCTGGAAACACCATATATTTT.

V is TRBV7-9 and J is TRBJ2-7, with 9 bases aligning to TRBD1. This CDR3 is built from 17 residues. Germline V gene sequence: CDR1 SEHNR, CDR2 FQNEAQ (reference sequence). The V gene end was trimmed by 4 bases and the J gene end by 3 bases; junction bases not matched to a gene: 13. CDR3 loop: CASSSPTAGQGYYEQYF. The CDR3 DNA is TGTGCCAGCAGCTCCCCTACCGCGGGACAGGGCTACTACGAGCAGTACTTC.

This clonotype was detected only a few times. V usage is TRBV19 and J usage is TRBJ2-1; 8 positions match TRBD2. Per germline, CDR1 LNHDA and CDR2 SQIVND (reference sequence). V shed 10 bases and J 1 base; nucleotides not matched to a gene: 6. CDR3 length: 14 residues. CDR3 amino acids: CATFSGVSYNEQFF. CDR3 in DNA: TGTGCCACCTTTAGCGGGGTATCCTACAATGAGCAGTTCTTC. Full variable domain (rest looked up from reference TRBV19 and TRBJ2-1): DGGITQSPKYLFRKEGQNVTLSCEQNLNHDAMYWYRQDPGQGLRLIYYSQIVNDFQKGDIAEGYSVSREKKESFPLTVTSAQKNPTAFYLCATFSGVSYNEQFFGPGTRLTVL.

Details on this clonotype: No conserved phenylalanine or tryptophan is present at the end of the CDR3, so a read error is the likely explanation. The DNA is omitted, as the CDR3 cannot be located on it reliably, and the CDR3 follows TCRdb's listing. The CDR3 here is CASSDVEGLPRYL. This chain connects TRBV18 to TRBJ2-7; the DNA was not used to check the table's D call, TRBD1. The V gene's germline CDR1 is KGHSH and CDR2 LQKENI. The CDR3 adds up to 13 amino acids, both ends counted.

The CDR3 sequence: CASSFRDRGRVREFF. In DNA, the CDR3 is TGTGCCAGCAGCTTCCGGGACAGGGGGCGGGTCCGTGAGTTCTTC. This chain joins TRBV27 and TRBJ2-1; TRBD1 matches at 12 bases. The CDR3 contains 15 residues. In germline, CDR1 is MNHEY, CDR2 SMNVEV (reference sequence). With V trimmed by 6 bases and J by 14 bases, 14 bases remained unmatched.

The chain recombines TRBV5-1 with TRBJ2-3; tentatively, D is TRBD1 (5 bases). Germline CDR1 reads SGHRS; CDR2 reads YFSETQ. This CDR3 has 17 residues. The ends were cut back, 1 base at V and 0 bases at J, with 15 bases in the middle. The CDR3 loop is CASSLWGGPSSTDTQYF. The CDR3 nucleotides read TGCGCCAGCAGCTTGTGGGGCGGACCATCCAGCACAGATACGCAGTATTTT.